This T cell receptor beta chain appears in the sequencing data of a study of cytomegalovirus exposure and HLA in healthy donors. Overall study context: Genotyping showed 70% to 90% of fewer than 500 donors falling in the Caucasian-associated ancestry cluster.

Germline loops: CDR1 SGHTA, CDR2 FQGNSA. The CDR3 consists of 15 residues. The V end was cut by 5 bases, the J end by 2 bases, with 16 bases between. PCR primers comprised 60 Vbeta and 13 Jbeta primers. The repertoire was sequenced with immunoSEQ multiplex PCR; TCRdb's copy has only in-frame clones and lacks some. The repertoire holds over 100,000 clones, with roughly 85% as singletons. This clone was detected only a few times. This TCR derives from a man between 35 and 55 years old in good health and CMV-seronegative. V is TRBV7-2 and J is TRBJ2-7, with D perhaps matching TRBD1 (6 bases). Input material: PBMCs. CDR3 in amino acids: CASSAGPGQTYEQYF. CDR3 DNA: TGTGCCAGCAGCGCAGGGCCGGGACAAACCTACGAGCAGTACTTC. The whole variable domain, filled in from reference TRBV7-2 and TRBJ2-7, reads GAGVSQSPSNKVTEKGKDVELRCDPISGHTALYWYRQSLGQGLEFLIYFQGNSAPDKSGLPSDRFSAERTGGSVSTLTIQRTQQEDSAVYLCASSAGPGQTYEQYFGPGTRLTVT.